This T cell receptor (beta chain) was captured by sequencing in a study of cytomegalovirus exposure and HLA in healthy donors. Study overall: Earlier findings included nearly 120 million unique TCR beta sequences obtained from roughly 200 million T cells.

Primers included in the PCR were 60 Vbeta and 13 Jbeta primers. Data came from immunoSEQ multiplex PCR; TCRdb stores just in-frame clones and leaves some out. Its clone listing holds some 72,000 clones. Notes on the study in general: Among TCR beta chains, those listed as cytomegalovirus-associated numbered over 150. For most subjects, TCR beta sequences were reported to predict HLA-A and HLA-B alleles with accuracy.

With respect to this clone: Antigen specificity is unknown.

The clonotype was recovered from a boy aged 10-17 years in good health and CMV-seronegative. The sample comprised PBMCs.

DNA of the CDR3: TGTGCCAGCAGGGGACAGGGTGAGTCGGACAATGAGCAGTTCTTC. It encodes CASRGQGESDNEQFF. This chain uses TRBV13 with TRBJ2-1; 9 nucleotides match TRBD1. The trim removed 6 bases at V and 5 bases at J, leaving 8 bases unmatched. Germline values: CDR1 PRHDT, CDR2 FYEKMQ (reference sequence). The CDR3 runs 15 residues.